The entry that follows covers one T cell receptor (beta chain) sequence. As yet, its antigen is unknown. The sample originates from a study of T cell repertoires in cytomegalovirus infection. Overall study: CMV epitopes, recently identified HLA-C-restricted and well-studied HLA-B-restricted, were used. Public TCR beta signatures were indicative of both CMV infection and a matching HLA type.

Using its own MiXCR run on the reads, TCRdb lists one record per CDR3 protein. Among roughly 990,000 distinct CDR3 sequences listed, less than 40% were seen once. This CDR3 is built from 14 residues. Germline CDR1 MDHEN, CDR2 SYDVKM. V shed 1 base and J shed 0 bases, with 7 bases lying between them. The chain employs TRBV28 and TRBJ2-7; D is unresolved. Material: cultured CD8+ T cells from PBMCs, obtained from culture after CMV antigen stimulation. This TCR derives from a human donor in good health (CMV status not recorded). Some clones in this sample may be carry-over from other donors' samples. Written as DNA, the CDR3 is TGTGCCAGCAGTTTATCGCTGTTCTCCTACGAGCAGTACGTC. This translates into CASSLSLFSYEQYV.